The clone carrying this TCR beta chain was seen only once. Its cognate antigen is unknown. This specimen belongs to a study of CD8+CD57+ T cells in acquired aplastic anemia. Study-wide background: Mean DNA quantity obtained from sorted CD4+ and CD8+ cells was 3 to 3.5 ug. Findings and limits, study-wide: There were over 25 CD8+ CDR3 sequences that occurred in both patients and controls. The CD8+ Simpson's diversity of patients and controls was not significantly different.

Germline values: CDR1 SGHTA, CDR2 FQGNSA. The CDR3 extends over 14 amino acids. V shed 6 bases and J 2 bases; nucleotides not matched to a gene: 4. For CDR3 and TCR beta VDJ profiling, genomic DNA was the template used. TCRdb ran MiXCR on the reads and lists one entry per CDR3 protein. The sample lists roughly 300,000 distinct CDR3 sequences; about 56% were seen once. The J gene is TRBJ2-5, the V gene TRBV7-2, with TRBD1 matching over 9 bases. The sample consisted of sorted CD4+, CD8+, or CD8+CD57+ T cells (not recorded which) from PBMCs. This TCR was recovered from a human donor with severe aplastic anemia or a healthy control (not recorded which). The DNA for the CDR3 is TGTGCCAGCAGGGTGACAGGGGGGCAAGAGACCCAGTACTTC. The encoded protein is CASRVTGGQETQYF.